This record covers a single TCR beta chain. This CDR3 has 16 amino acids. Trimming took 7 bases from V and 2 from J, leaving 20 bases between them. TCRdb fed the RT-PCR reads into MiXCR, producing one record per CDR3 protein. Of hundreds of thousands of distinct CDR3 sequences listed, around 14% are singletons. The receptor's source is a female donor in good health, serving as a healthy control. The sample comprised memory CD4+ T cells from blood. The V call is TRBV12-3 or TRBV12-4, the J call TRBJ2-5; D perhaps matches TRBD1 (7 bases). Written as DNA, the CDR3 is TGTGCCAGCACCAGGGGGGCAGTCCGAGGGCAAGAGACCCAGTACTTC. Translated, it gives CASTRGAVRGQETQYF.